These 27 T cell receptor beta chains were sequenced from one sample in a study of Graves' ophthalmopathy and Graves' hyperthyroidism. RNA transcripts were the template, and TCR beta CDR3 regions were amplified from them. RT-PCR in the first round used HTBI primers; a second-round multiplex PCR followed. Via MiXCR, TCRdb re-called the multiplex PCR reads, giving one row per CDR3 protein. The sample lists 680,000 or so distinct CDR3 sequences; about 20% were seen once. The sequencing sample was made of peripheral blood. The receptor source for this set is a woman aged 18-29 years with stable Graves' hyperthyroidism. Some clones in this sample may be carry-over from other donors' samples.

The chain carries TRBV6-1 and TRBJ1-2; no firm D call. This CDR3 has 13 amino acids. Trimming cost V 5 bases and J 8 bases, with 15 bases left between them. Germline CDR1 reads MNHNS; CDR2 reads SASEGT. The CDR3 sequence is CASSQVPREGYTF. The DNA of the CDR3 is TGTGCCAGCAGTCAGGTGCCTCGGGAAGGCTACACCTTC.

The chain has TRBV6-1 and TRBJ1-1; no clear D gene. CDR3 length: 17 residues. Between the trimmed V and J ends, which lost 7 bases and 4 bases, there was a span of 25 bases. The germline V gene encodes CDR1 MNHNS and CDR2 SASEGT. The CDR3 here is CASTKRERWVRGTEAFF. CDR3 coding DNA: TGTGCCAGCACCAAACGGGAGCGCTGGGTTAGAGGCACTGAAGCTTTCTTT.

This clonotype was found many times. The genes are TRBV6-1 and TRBJ1-2; D not certain. V lost 2 bases and J lost 2, with 6 bases in between. This CDR3 contains 13 residues. Germline V lookup: CDR1 MNHNS, CDR2 SASEGT. The CDR3 DNA reads as TGTGCCAGCAGTGAACAGCCCAACTATGGCTACACCTTC. Amino acids: CASSEQPNYGYTF.

This clonotype was detected only a few times. V and J are TRBV5-1 and TRBJ1-5; the match to TRBD1 covers 8 bases. The junction had 7 bases not matched to a gene; V was cut back by 1 base and J by 4 bases. CDR1 and CDR2 (germline): SGHRS, YFSETQ. This CDR3 contains 16 residues. CDR3 sequence (DNA): TGCGCCAGCAGCTTGAACCCGACAGGGGTTAATCAGCCCCAGCATTTT. Translated, it gives CASSLNPTGVNQPQHF.

This rearrangement joins TRBV11-2 to TRBJ2-7, with 11 bases fitting TRBD1. This CDR3 is 15 amino acids long. Germline CDR1 SGHAT, CDR2 FQNNGV. J lost 2 bases, V lost 3 bases, and 3 bases had no gene match. CDR3 bases: TGTGCCAGCAGCTTGTTGGGACAGGGGGCCTACGAGCAGTACTTC. Translation: CASSLLGQGAYEQYF.

V is TRBV9 and J is TRBJ1-3, with D possibly TRBD1 on 5 matching bases. This CDR3 spans 16 amino acids. Germline assignment: CDR1 SGDLS and CDR2 YYNGEE. Trimming stripped 0 bases from V and 0 bases from J, with 10 bases between. CDR3 coding DNA: TGTGCCAGCAGCGTAGATGGGGCCTCCTCTGGAAACACCATATATTTT. Its protein product is CASSVDGASSGNTIYF.

In this sample, this clonotype turned up many times. The J gene is TRBJ1-3, the V gene TRBV7-7; TRBD1 might be the D (6 bases). Germline V gene sequence: CDR1 SSHAT, CDR2 FNYEAQ (reference sequence). V lost 4 bases to trimming and J lost 4 bases, with 8 bases between them. The CDR3 spans 13 residues. CDR3 loop: CASSSDRGNTIYF. The CDR3 coding sequence is TGTGCCAGCAGCTCAGACAGGGGAAACACCATATATTTT.

This clonotype was counted at least ten times. The V call is TRBV6-2 or TRBV6-3, the J call TRBJ2-7; the match to TRBD2 covers 9 bases. The germline V gene encodes CDR1 MNHEY and CDR2 SVGEGT. The CDR3 has 14 residues. V trimming: 5 bases; J trimming: 3 bases; junction bases outside the gene matches: 5. This CDR3 is CASSRSGGGYEQYF. CDR3 nucleotides: TGTGCCAGCAGTCGTAGCGGGGGTGGCTACGAGCAGTACTTC.

This clonotype came up many times. CDR3 amino acids: CASSLVGGTVNQPQHF. The CDR3 nucleotides read TGTGCCAGCAGCTTAGTGGGTGGGACAGTCAATCAGCCCCAGCATTTT. The chain employs TRBV11-1 and TRBJ1-5, with TRBD1 identical over 7 bases. This CDR3 is 16 amino acids long. The germline gives CDR1 SGHAT, CDR2 FQDESV (reference sequence). V lost 1 base, J lost 3 bases, and 6 bases stayed unmatched.

The gene calls are TRBV28 and TRBJ2-2; a weak D match, TRBD2 (7 bases). The germline V gene has CDR1 MDHEN and CDR2 SYDVKM. V lost 7 bases to trimming and J lost 2 bases, with 14 bases between them. The CDR3 is 15 amino acids. For the CDR3, the DNA is TGTGCCAGCAATCCGGGGGGCAGAAACACCGGGGAGCTGTTTTTT. It encodes CASNPGGRNTGELFF.

DNA of the CDR3: TGTGCCAGCAGGTCGGACAGGGGGAGGGTCTACGAGCAGTACTTC. Amino acid sequence: CASRSDRGRVYEQYF. The V gene is TRBV28, the J gene TRBJ2-7; TRBD1 aligns across 10 bases. The CDR3 runs 15 residues. Unmatched junction bases numbered 8, after V lost 6 bases and J lost 3 bases. Germline CDR1 and CDR2: MDHEN and SYDVKM.

V and J are TRBV12-3 or TRBV12-4 and TRBJ1-6; TRBD1 matches at 8 bases. J lost 0 bases, V lost 10 bases, and 5 bases had no gene match. The CDR3 runs 15 residues. The CDR3 reads CATRTGSSYNSPLHF. In nucleotides, the CDR3 is TGTGCCACCCGGACAGGGAGCTCCTATAATTCACCCCTCCACTTT.

In the case of this clonotype: One junction end does not reproduce the germline sequence, and a read error may be involved. This chain joins TRBV12-3 or TRBV12-4 and TRBJ1-5, with D unresolved. CDR3 length: 18 amino acids. DNA for the CDR3: TGTGCTAGCAGTTTAAGTGTCAGGACGGAGGTGGTCAATCAGCCCCAGCGTTTT. Translation: CASSLSVRTEVVNQPQRF.

This clonotype was recorded at least ten times. This sequence joins TRBV24-1 and TRBJ2-7; 7 nucleotides align to TRBD1. The CDR3 is 16 residues long. The V gene's germline CDR1 is KGHDR and CDR2 SFDVKD. With 3 bases clipped from V and 2 bases from J, the junction kept 9 bases outside the gene matches. This CDR3 is CATSDPRGTETYEQYF. The DNA for the CDR3 is TGTGCCACCAGTGATCCCCGTGGGACAGAGACCTACGAGCAGTACTTC.

In its sample, this clonotype was seen many times. The chain is built from TRBV7-8 and TRBJ2-5; 7 bases match TRBD1. CDR1 SGHVS and CDR2 FQNEAQ come from the germline V gene. This CDR3 is built from 13 residues. V was pared by 1 base and J by 4 bases, with 0 bases of the junction left unmatched. CDR3 in DNA: TGTGCCAGCAGCTTAGGGGACAGAGAGACCCAGTACTTC. Its translation: CASSLGDRETQYF.

This clonotype has ten or more counts. This chain joins TRBV30 and TRBJ1-1; 8 nucleotides align to TRBD1. The CDR3 has 14 amino acids. Germline V gene lookup returns CDR1 GTSNPN and CDR2 SVGIG (reference sequence). V dropped 3 bases and J dropped 0; count of bases not matched to a gene: 3. In DNA, the CDR3 is TGTGCCTGGAGCCGGACAGGGTTGAACACTGAAGCTTTCTTT. This encodes CAWSRTGLNTEAFF.

This clonotype was detected ten times or more. The chain is built from TRBV7-2 and TRBJ2-7; unclear D gene. V gave up 8 bases and J gave up 1 base, with 15 bases separating them. The CDR3 consists of 14 residues. CDR1 SGHTA and CDR2 FQGNSA come from the germline V gene. CDR3 in amino acids: CASSTGPASYEQYF. CDR3 nucleotides: TGTGCCAGCTCTACCGGACCCGCGTCCTACGAGCAGTACTTC.

This clonotype was counted ten times or more. A read error may produce the germline difference seen at one junction end. The V call is TRBV6-1, the J call TRBJ2-4, with D perhaps TRBD2 (6 bases). This CDR3 comprises 13 residues. Germline V gene lookup returns CDR1 MNHNS and CDR2 SASEGT. The CDR3 DNA reads TGTGCCAGCAGGGCGGGACGGATGAACATTAAGTACTTC. Encoded protein: CASRAGRMNIKYF.

The rearrangement links TRBV7-2 to TRBJ2-1; 12 positions match TRBD2. Trimming cost V 2 bases and J 9 bases; bases outside gene matches: 8. This CDR3 region has 16 residues. Germline lookup yields CDR1 SGHTA and CDR2 FQGNSA. The DNA of the CDR3 is TGTGCCAGCAGCTTAATCGCTAGCGGGAGGGGAAGTGAGCAGTTCTTC. It is translated as CASSLIASGRGSEQFF.

J is TRBJ2-7 and V is TRBV29-1, with 12 bases fitting TRBD2. The V gene's germline CDR1 is SQVTM and CDR2 ANQGSEA. The CDR3 has 15 residues. Trimming cost V 4 bases and J 1 base; bases outside gene matches: 5. The CDR3, as DNA: TGCAGCGTTGCTGGGGGACTAGCGGGTTCCTACGAGCAGTACTTC. It encodes CSVAGGLAGSYEQYF.

The table lists this clonotype with many counts. The chain carries TRBV6-2 or TRBV6-3 and TRBJ2-5; 8 nucleotides match TRBD2. The germline V gene has CDR1 MNHEY and CDR2 SVGEGT. J lost 2 bases, V lost 5 bases, and 7 bases had no gene match. The CDR3 is 15 residues long. The CDR3 DNA is TGTGCCAGCAGTCAGGGACTAGTACGTCAAGAGACCCAGTACTTC. It is translated as CASSQGLVRQETQYF.

Ten or more counts support this clonotype. CDR3 loop: CASSLLPGDNYGYTF. For the CDR3, the DNA is TGTGCCAGCAGCCTCTTACCCGGGGATAACTATGGCTACACCTTC. The chain links TRBV7-8 to TRBJ1-2; D is ambiguous. V was pared by 5 bases and J by 1 base, with 14 bases between. This CDR3 is 15 amino acids long. Germline CDR1 reads SGHVS; CDR2 reads FQNEAQ. The variable domain in full, with the rest retrieved from reference TRBV7-8 and TRBJ1-2, is GAGVSQSPRYKVAKRGQDVALRCDPISGHVSLFWYQQALGQGPEFLTYFQNEAQLDKSGLPSDRFFAERPEGSVSTLKIQRTQQEDSAVYLCASSLLPGDNYGYTFGSGTRLTVV.

This clonotype was counted many times. This sequence joins TRBV27 and TRBJ1-1; a weak D match, TRBD1 (6 bases). V was clipped by 5 bases and J by 4 bases, with 14 bases between them. CDR1 and CDR2 (germline): MNHEY, SMNVEV (reference sequence). The CDR3 consists of 14 residues. Written as DNA, the CDR3 is TGTGCCAGCAGTGGCAGGGGCGCGGGCACTGAAGCTTTCTTT. This translates into CASSGRGAGTEAFF.

This clonotype was seen many times. V usage is TRBV6-2 or TRBV6-3 and J usage is TRBJ2-6, with a tentative D call TRBD2 (6 bases). Looked up from germline, CDR1 is MNHEY and CDR2 is SVGEGT. V lost 2 bases and J 0 bases, leaving 20 bases between the germline ends. This CDR3 contains 20 residues. The DNA of the CDR3 is TGTGCCAGCAGTTACCTGGGACTGCCCACCTCCCGCTCTGGGGCCAACGTCCTGACTTTC. This codes for CASSYLGLPTSRSGANVLTF.

There are many counts of this clonotype. Written as DNA, the CDR3 is TGTGCCAGCAGCTCAATCACCACTAGCGGGAGAATCGAGCAGTACTTC. It codes for CASSSITTSGRIEQYF. The chain carries TRBV5-5 and TRBJ2-7; 11 bases are shared with TRBD2. The CDR3 runs 16 residues. Germline CDR1 reads SGHKS; CDR2 reads YYEKEE (reference sequence). J was trimmed by 6 bases and V by 3 bases; bases with no gene match: 11.

This clonotype showed up many times. V gene TRBV6-5 combines with J gene TRBJ2-6; the D gene is possibly TRBD1 (5 bases). The germline CDR1 and CDR2 sequences are MNHEY and SVGAGI. Trimming removed 8 bases from V and 4 bases from J, with 9 bases in between. This CDR3 spans 13 amino acids. CDR3 DNA sequence: TGTGCCAGCGGGGCGGTAGGGGCCAACGTCCTGACTTTC. Encoded protein: CASGAVGANVLTF.

This clonotype has a handful of counts. One base away lies a much larger clone, so this may be a sequencing read error. The chain uses TRBV30 and TRBJ1-1, with 7 positions matching TRBD1. The CDR3 has 13 amino acids. Germline V gene lookup returns CDR1 GTSNPN and CDR2 SVGIG (reference sequence). CDR3 DNA sequence: TGTGCCTACCAGGGACAGTCGAACACTGAAGCTTGCTTT. It specifies CAYQGQSNTEACF.